A single sample is the source of the 27 T cell receptor beta chains below, sequenced in a study of shared clonotypes between healthy human individuals (TCRdb year 2020). Receptors were amplified or captured by the immunoSEQ multiplex PCR assay. Sourced from immuneACCESS, this table was stored by TCRdb with only in-frame sequences that have V and J called. A share of the clones is absent; for the studies checked, an unresolved V gene accounts for under half, and the remainder has no known explanation. The sample yields over 400,000 clones; 81% were counted once. The top ten clones comprise about 13% of the sample. The sample consisted of PBMCs. The receptor source for this set is a woman between 40 and 55 years old in good health. Some clones in this sample may be carry-over from other donors' samples.

The CDR3 DNA reads TGTGCCAGCTATGACAGGGGTAGCGCTGAAGCTTTCTTT. Translating it yields CASYDRGSAEAFF. The rearrangement joins TRBV27 to TRBJ1-1, with 8 bases lining up with TRBD1. Germline V gene sequence: CDR1 MNHEY, CDR2 SMNVEV (reference sequence). V shed 8 bases and J 6 bases; nucleotides not matched to a gene: 8. This CDR3 is 13 amino acids long.

J is TRBJ2-1 and V is TRBV5-6, with D hard to call. CDR3 length: 15 amino acids. V lost 4 bases, J lost 0 bases, and 11 bases lay in between. In germline, CDR1 is SGHDT, CDR2 YYEEEE. CDR3 nucleotides: TGTGCCAGCAGCGAAGGCCATCCCTCCTACAATGAGCAGTTCTTC. It translates to CASSEGHPSYNEQFF.

This clone has ten or more counts. The V call is TRBV19, the J call TRBJ1-1; D not certain. The V gene's germline CDR1 is LNHDA and CDR2 SQIVND (reference sequence). This CDR3 is built from 13 residues. Trimming cost V 5 bases and J 7 bases, with 14 bases left between them. CDR3 sequence: CASSPRGDGEAFF. Written as DNA, the CDR3 is TGTGCCAGTAGTCCTCGGGGAGACGGTGAAGCTTTCTTT.

This clone is a singleton in its sample. This sequence is one base from a far larger clone and is likely a read error. The sample has other DNA sequences that encode this CDR3 too. The V and J genes are TRBV28 and TRBJ1-4; D is undetermined. CDR3 length: 19 residues. Germline V gene sequence: CDR1 MDHEN, CDR2 SYDVKM. The CDR3 sequence is CASSSEEFMTWSTNEKLFF. CDR3 coding DNA: TGTGCCAGCAGTTCCGAGGAATTTATGACATGGAGCACTAATGAGAAACTGTTTTTT.

The rearrangement joins TRBV14 to TRBJ2-3, with a tentative D call TRBD2 (5 bases). Between the trimmed V and J ends, which lost 4 bases and 0 bases, there was a span of 17 bases. Germline CDR1 reads SGHDN; CDR2 reads FVKESK. The CDR3 loop spans 17 amino acids. The DNA for the CDR3 is TGTGCCAGCAGCCCCCGGGGTAGCCGACCTAGCACAGATACGCAGTATTTT. Translating gives CASSPRGSRPSTDTQYF.

This clone was picked up one time. The genes are TRBV5-1 and TRBJ2-6; D is possibly TRBD1 (5 bases). CDR1 SGHRS and CDR2 YFSETQ come from the germline V gene. V was trimmed by 5 bases and J by 0 bases, leaving 15 bases between them. The CDR3 runs to 17 residues. CDR3 sequence reads: CASRPLGHISGANVLTF. CDR3 sequence (DNA): TGCGCCAGCAGACCCTTGGGGCACATCTCTGGGGCCAACGTCCTGACTTTC.

The CDR3 region is CASSPGRGSNQPQHF. The DNA of the CDR3 is TGTGCCAGCAGCCCGGGGCGCGGGAGCAATCAGCCCCAGCATTTT. This chain uses TRBV6-1 with TRBJ1-5, with TRBD1 as a possible D gene (5 bases). Per the germline V gene, CDR1 is MNHNS and CDR2 is SASEGT. Deletions cut 6 bases from V and 1 base from J, with 13 bases between. The CDR3 is 15 residues long.

The chain has TRBV28 and TRBJ2-7; 12 bases match TRBD1. V shed 4 bases and J 3 bases; nucleotides not matched to a gene: 7. Germline-derived CDR1 and CDR2 are MDHEN and SYDVKM. The CDR3 sequence is 16 residues long. The CDR3 nucleotides are TGTGCCAGCAGTTCAACCGGGACAGGGGGCCGCTACGAGCAGTACTTC. Amino acids: CASSSTGTGGRYEQYF.

The chain links TRBV5-6 to TRBJ2-3, with TRBD2 matching over 11 bases. Germline CDR1 reads SGHDT; CDR2 reads YYEEEE. The CDR3 contains 16 residues. V shed 4 bases and J 6 bases; nucleotides not matched to a gene: 10. The CDR3: CASSGISGRAGDTQYF. Written as DNA, the CDR3 is TGTGCCAGCAGCGGCATTAGCGGGAGGGCCGGGGATACGCAGTATTTT.

This clone has only one observation. V usage is TRBV5-6 and J usage is TRBJ1-2; tentative D call: TRBD1 (5 bases). There are 14 residues in the CDR3. Trimming removed 4 bases from V and 2 bases from J, with 12 bases in between. Germline CDR1 is SGHDT and CDR2 is YYEEEE. CDR3 bases: TGTGCCAGCAGCGGGGGACGGCTAAACTATGGCTACACCTTC. Encoded protein: CASSGGRLNYGYTF.

This chain connects TRBV27 to TRBJ1-1, with D possibly matching TRBD1 (6 bases). The V gene's germline CDR1 is MNHEY and CDR2 SMNVEV (reference sequence). The CDR3 is 18 residues long. V dropped 7 bases and J dropped 3 bases, with 27 bases sitting between them. In DNA form, the CDR3 reads TGTGCCAGCACTCAAATAAAGGGGGGGATCCGGAGGGACACTGAAGCTTTCTTT. The encoded protein is CASTQIKGGIRRDTEAFF.

The chain carries TRBV4-1 and TRBJ2-2; 8 bases are shared with TRBD2. Per germline, CDR1 MGHRA and CDR2 YSYEKL. Trimming at V came to 4 bases and at J to 3 bases, leaving 7 bases not matched to a gene. CDR3 length: 16 amino acids. CDR3 amino acids: CASSRDGGGYTGELFF. Here the CDR3 DNA reads TGCGCCAGCAGCCGAGACGGGGGGGGCTACACCGGGGAGCTGTTTTTT.

Note on this clone: A far larger clone is one base from this, pointing to a likely read error. This chain uses TRBV6-6 with TRBJ2-7, with D perhaps TRBD1 (5 bases). Germline lookup yields CDR1 MNHNY and CDR2 SVGAGI (reference sequence). The CDR3 consists of 14 residues. Deletions cut 4 bases from V and 0 bases from J, with 10 bases between. CDR3 coding DNA: TGTGCCAGCAGTTCACAGGTGAGCTCCTACGAGCAGTACTTC. Its protein is CASSSQVSSYEQYF.

The chain couples TRBV28 to TRBJ2-1, with D possibly TRBD1 on 6 matching bases. The CDR3 covers 14 residues. V was clipped by 5 bases and J by 10 bases, with 18 bases between them. Germline values: CDR1 MDHEN, CDR2 SYDVKM. Here the CDR3 reads CASSPAGARREQFF. The CDR3 nucleotides read TGTGCCAGCAGTCCTGCAGGGGCGCGACGGGAGCAGTTCTTC.

The chain carries TRBV7-3 and TRBJ2-2; TRBD2 matches at 11 bases. CDR1 and CDR2 from the germline V gene are SGHTA and FQGTGA. After removal of 3 bases from V and 6 bases from J, the junction contained 3 bases not matched to a gene. This CDR3 has 15 amino acids. This CDR3 is CASSLDSGRAGELFF. The CDR3 DNA sequence: TGTGCCAGCAGCTTGGATAGCGGGAGGGCCGGGGAGCTGTTTTTT.

The sample holds one count of this clone. The V and J genes are TRBV28 and TRBJ2-6, with D possibly matching TRBD2 (6 bases). Germline CDR1 and CDR2: MDHEN and SYDVKM. The CDR3 extends over 14 amino acids. V gave up 9 bases and J gave up 0 bases, with 9 bases separating them. The CDR3, as DNA: TGTGCCAGGGGGGGAGTCTCTGGGGCCAACGTCCTGACTTTC. Protein: CARGGVSGANVLTF.

The genes are TRBV29-1 and TRBJ2-2; 7 nucleotides align to TRBD1. Germline assignment: CDR1 SQVTM and CDR2 ANQGSEA. The CDR3 runs to 14 residues. The ends lost 7 bases at V and 1 base at J; junction bases unmatched: 6. The CDR3 DNA follows: TGCAGCGCTTACCGGGACAGGAACACCGGGGAGCTGTTTTTT. Translation: CSAYRDRNTGELFF.

The V call is TRBV30, the J call TRBJ2-2; possible D gene TRBD2, 6 bases. From germline, CDR1 is GTSNPN and CDR2 SVGIG (reference sequence). V lost 2 bases, J lost 0 bases, and 7 bases lay in between. The CDR3 totals 14 residues. The CDR3 region has the DNA TGTGCCTGGAGTAGGAGGGCGAACACCGGGGAGCTGTTTTTT. Encoded protein: CAWSRRANTGELFF.

The chain uses TRBV5-1 and TRBJ1-3; the D gene is possibly TRBD1 (6 bases). The CDR3 totals 15 residues. Germline V CDR1 and CDR2: SGHRS, YFSETQ. V lost 4 bases and J 2 bases, leaving 13 bases between the germline ends. The CDR3, as DNA: TGCGCCAGCAGCGTACGTCAGGGGACTGGAAACACCATATATTTT. This sequence encodes CASSVRQGTGNTIYF. The variable domain in full, with the rest retrieved from reference TRBV5-1 and TRBJ1-3, is KAGVTQTPRYLIKTRGQQVTLSCSPISGHRSVSWYQQTPGQGLQFLFEYFSETQRNKGNFPGRFSGRQFSNSRSEMNVSTLELGDSALYLCASSVRQGTGNTIYFGEGSWLTVV.

The CDR3, as DNA: TGCGCCAGCAGCACGGGACAGGTGTACGAGCAGTACTTC. Its translation: CASSTGQVYEQYF. The rearrangement joins TRBV5-1 to TRBJ2-7, with TRBD1 identical over 8 bases. This CDR3 has 13 amino acids. The ends lost 4 bases at V and 4 bases at J; junction bases unmatched: 4. Germline values: CDR1 SGHRS, CDR2 YFSETQ.

This chain joins TRBV19 and TRBJ1-1; D uncertain. CDR1 is LNHDA, CDR2 SQIVND, per germline (reference sequence). Trimming left V 7 bases short and J 13 bases short, with 22 bases between. There are 13 residues in the CDR3. The CDR3 region has the DNA TGTGCCAGTACCGAGAGGGTTGGGTCCTATGTTTTCTTT. It specifies CASTERVGSYVFF.

V gene TRBV10-3 combines with J gene TRBJ2-3; TRBD1 matches at 7 bases. The germline gives CDR1 ENHRY, CDR2 SYGVKD. This CDR3 is 15 amino acids long. The J segment lost 4 bases and the V segment lost 0 bases, leaving 4 bases of the junction unmatched. For the CDR3, the DNA is TGTGCCATCAGTGAGTCAGGGGGCGAGGCAGATACGCAGTATTTT. Its translation is CAISESGGEADTQYF.

A few counts support this clone. A far larger clone is one nucleotide away, so this likely arose from a read error. This rearrangement joins TRBV29-1 to TRBJ1-1; maybe TRBD1 (5 bases). In germline, CDR1 is SQVTM, CDR2 ANQGSEA. Trimming removed 7 bases at V and 0 bases at J, with 18 bases between. The CDR3 runs 15 residues. This chain's CDR3 is CSAGAGLGMNTEAFF. The DNA of the CDR3 is TGCAGCGCTGGGGCGGGTTTGGGAATGAACACTGAAGCTTTCTTT.

This chain links TRBV5-8 with TRBJ2-2; tentatively, D is TRBD2 (5 bases). The CDR3 sequence is 14 residues long. The V and J ends lost 6 bases and 4 bases respectively, with 13 bases between them. In germline, CDR1 is SGHTS, CDR2 YDEGEE. The DNA of the CDR3 is TGTGCCAGCAAAGCACTAGGTAGCACCGGGGAGCTGTTTTTT. Translated, it gives CASKALGSTGELFF.

This chain uses TRBV5-1 with TRBJ2-7; 8 nucleotides line up with TRBD1. This CDR3 region has 14 residues. In germline, CDR1 is SGHRS, CDR2 YFSETQ. J lost 0 bases, V lost 5 bases, and 4 bases had no gene match. DNA for the CDR3: TGCGCCAGCAGAGGGCAGGGGGCCTCCTACGAGCAGTACTTC. This sequence encodes CASRGQGASYEQYF.

This clone was counted a few times. V usage is TRBV15 and J usage is TRBJ1-5; no clear D. CDR1 and CDR2 (germline): LNHNV, YYDKDF (reference sequence). Trimming shortened V by 3 bases and J by 2 bases, and 14 bases separated the two germline ends. CDR3 length: 16 amino acids. This chain's CDR3 is CATSSDLRVGNQPQHF. The DNA of the CDR3 is TGTGCCACCAGCAGCGATCTAAGGGTTGGCAATCAGCCCCAGCATTTT.

This clone was counted at least ten times. The V and J genes are TRBV5-1 and TRBJ2-5, with TRBD1 matching over 7 bases. The V segment lost 0 bases and the J segment 2 bases; nucleotides outside the gene matches: 1. The germline CDR1 and CDR2 sequences are SGHRS and YFSETQ. This CDR3 contains 14 residues. CDR3 loop: CASSLDRGQETQYF. The CDR3, as DNA: TGCGCCAGCAGCTTGGACAGGGGACAAGAGACCCAGTACTTC. The full variable domain, rest sourced from reference TRBV5-1 and TRBJ2-5, is KAGVTQTPRYLIKTRGQQVTLSCSPISGHRSVSWYQQTPGQGLQFLFEYFSETQRNKGNFPGRFSGRQFSNSRSEMNVSTLELGDSALYLCASSLDRGQETQYFGPGTRLLVL.